This T cell receptor (beta chain) appears in the sequencing data of a study of T cell clonotyping in hematopoietic cell transplantation. Profiling relied on immunoSEQ multiplex PCR, and the TCRdb table lists in-frame clones only, not all of them. The repertoire holds fewer than 80,000 clones, just under 95% seen once, with approximately 1.5% in the top ten. A remark on this clone: Antigen: not known.

Study-wide points: Few recipient clonotypes overlapped donors; over 97% were de novo at given depth. CD4 and CD8 repertoire contributions could not be separated without sorting.

CDR3 length: 19 residues. J was trimmed by 1 base and V by 5 bases; bases with no gene match: 8. CDR1 and CDR2 (germline): SGHTA, FQGTGA. The TCR was taken from a man aged 45-65 years in good health. Some clones in this sample may be carry-over from other donors' samples. The sample was peripheral blood mononuclear cells. The rearrangement links TRBV7-3 to TRBJ2-1; 16 bases are shared with TRBD2. CDR3 protein: CASSPQGLAGGLSYNEQFF. CDR3 in DNA: TGTGCCAGCAGCCCCCAGGGACTAGCGGGGGGGCTATCCTACAATGAGCAGTTCTTC.